These 15 T cell receptor beta chains share one sample of origin, sequenced in a study of OX40 agonist ivuxolimab in advanced cancers. Data came from immunoSEQ multiplex PCR; TCRdb stores just in-frame clones and leaves some out. The repertoire holds tens of thousands of clones, with more than 90% as singletons. Specimen: CD4+ or CD8+ T cells sorted from blood, collected in a trial of the OX40 agonist ivuxolimab. These receptors all come from an adult with an advanced solid tumor such as melanoma, head and neck, liver or kidney cancer.

The chain is built from TRBV6-1 and TRBJ2-1, with 14 bases fitting TRBD2. The CDR3 is 17 residues long. The ends lost 1 base at V and 9 bases at J; junction bases unmatched: 8. Germline assignment: CDR1 MNHNS and CDR2 SASEGT. CDR3 sequence (DNA): TGTGCCAGCAGTGAAGGACTAGCGGGGGGGGCATTGGGTGAGCAGTTCTTC. Its translation: CASSEGLAGGALGEQFF.

The chain has TRBV5-1 and TRBJ2-5; TRBD2 matches at 11 bases. This CDR3 comprises 16 residues. The germline V gene encodes CDR1 SGHRS and CDR2 YFSETQ. Trimming cost V 4 bases and J 3 bases; bases outside gene matches: 8. CDR3 sequence (DNA): TGCGCCAGCAGCCGCAGGACTAGCGGGCAAGAAGAGACCCAGTACTTC. Encoded protein: CASSRRTSGQEETQYF.

This clone came up a few times. This chain connects TRBV11-2 to TRBJ1-2, with D possibly TRBD1 on 6 matching bases. V shed 2 bases and J shed 5 bases, with 12 bases lying between them. The germline V gene encodes CDR1 SGHAT and CDR2 FQNNGV. The CDR3 is made up of 14 amino acids. This CDR3 is CASSLNPGAYGYTF. DNA of the CDR3: TGTGCCAGCAGCTTAAACCCAGGGGCATATGGCTACACCTTC.

The chain combines TRBV2 with TRBJ2-5; TRBD1 might be the D (5 bases). This CDR3 contains 19 residues. The germline V and J ends were trimmed by 2 bases and 1 base, with 23 bases remaining between them. CDR1 and CDR2 (germline): SNHLY, FYNNEI. This chain's CDR3 is CASSEFRGSWNGRQETQYF. The CDR3 DNA is TGTGCCAGCAGTGAATTTAGGGGCTCTTGGAATGGACGCCAAGAGACCCAGTACTTC.

Only one count was recorded for this clone. V is TRBV6-5 and J is TRBJ1-4, with a weak D call TRBD1 (5 bases). Between the trimmed V and J ends, which lost 5 bases and 7 bases, there was a span of 17 bases. CDR3 length: 15 residues. Germline V gives CDR1 MNHEY, CDR2 SVGAGI. CDR3 amino acids: CASSRSQGGIEKLFF. In DNA form, the CDR3 reads TGTGCCAGCAGTCGATCTCAGGGAGGAATTGAAAAACTGTTTTTT.

V gene TRBV5-6 combines with J gene TRBJ2-3; D uncertain. This CDR3 spans 15 amino acids. Germline loops: CDR1 SGHDT, CDR2 YYEEEE. The V gene lost 7 bases and the J gene lost 2 bases, with 17 bases spanning the gap. CDR3: CASFLLRAHTDTQYF. The CDR3 DNA follows: TGTGCCAGCTTTCTGCTTAGGGCCCACACAGATACGCAGTATTTT.

This clone has only a few counts. V and J are TRBV2 and TRBJ2-7; D is unresolved. The CDR3 covers 13 residues. The germline V and J ends were trimmed by 10 bases and 0 bases, with 13 bases remaining between them. Germline lookup yields CDR1 SNHLY and CDR2 FYNNEI. Written as DNA, the CDR3 is TGTGCCACCACCCTCAGCCTCTCCTACGAGCAGTACTTC. This sequence encodes CATTLSLSYEQYF.

V usage is TRBV5-1 and J usage is TRBJ2-2; the match to TRBD2 covers 13 bases. With 3 bases clipped from V and 6 bases from J, the junction kept 5 bases outside the gene matches. The CDR3 loop spans 16 amino acids. The germline V gene has CDR1 SGHRS and CDR2 YFSETQ. This CDR3 reads CASSSGLAGAPGELFF. The CDR3 bases are TGCGCCAGCAGCTCTGGACTAGCGGGGGCCCCCGGGGAGCTGTTTTTT.

This clone showed up just once. The CDR3 DNA reads as TGTGCCAGCAGCAGCTCCTACGAGCAGTACTTC. Translation gives CASSSSYEQYF. The chain couples TRBV11-2 to TRBJ2-7; D is unclear. The germline V gene encodes CDR1 SGHAT and CDR2 FQNNGV. With 5 bases removed from V and 0 bases from J, the gap between germline ends came to 2 bases. CDR3 length: 11 amino acids. Supplemented by reference TRBV11-2 and TRBJ2-7, the full variable domain reads EAGVAQSPRYKIIEKRQSVAFWCNPISGHATLYWYQQILGQGPKLLIQFQNNGVVDDSQLPKDRFSAERLKGVDSTLKIQPAKLEDSAVYLCASSSSYEQYFGPGTRLTVT.

This chain uses TRBV19 with TRBJ2-3; unclear D gene. V lost 2 bases, J lost 6 bases, and 12 bases lay in between. Germline V gene sequence: CDR1 LNHDA, CDR2 SQIVND (reference sequence). The length of the CDR3 is 14 residues. CDR3 region: CASSIPSGLDTQYF. CDR3 nucleotide sequence: TGTGCCAGTAGTATACCGTCCGGGTTGGATACGCAGTATTTT.

V and J are TRBV7-2 and TRBJ2-7; no clear D gene. The CDR3 is made up of 15 amino acids. The germline V and J ends were trimmed by 5 bases and 1 base, with 15 bases remaining between them. Germline CDR1 is SGHTA and CDR2 is FQGNSA. The CDR3 loop is CASSKDRGPSYEQYF. The DNA for the CDR3 is TGTGCCAGCAGCAAAGACCGAGGACCGTCCTACGAGCAGTACTTC.

A remark on this clone: One end of the junction does not line up with germline, which may come from a read error. The chain joins TRBV19 to TRBJ1-5, with unresolved D. Germline CDR1 and CDR2: LNHDA and SQIVND (reference sequence). The CDR3 sequence is 13 residues long. CDR3 region: CASGINSNQPQHF. CDR3 nucleotides: TGTGCCAGTGGTATCAATAGCAATCAGCCCCAGCATTTT.

The V gene is TRBV6-6, the J gene TRBJ2-3; possibly TRBD1 for D (6 bases). The CDR3 extends over 15 amino acids. In germline, CDR1 is MNHNY, CDR2 SVGAGI (reference sequence). V lost 6 bases, J lost 1 base, and 14 bases lay in between. The CDR3 coding sequence is TGTGCCAGCAGAGAACCCAGGACAGGCACAGATACGCAGTATTTT. Translating gives CASREPRTGTDTQYF.

The rearrangement uses TRBV2 and TRBJ2-7; D call uncertain. V lost 1 base and J lost 10, with 14 bases in between. The CDR3 length is 13 residues. Germline V gene sequence: CDR1 SNHLY, CDR2 FYNNEI. The CDR3 loop is CASSEGKVLPQYF. The CDR3 region has the DNA TGTGCCAGCAGTGAAGGGAAGGTCTTACCTCAGTACTTC.

The V call is TRBV9, the J call TRBJ2-7; 8 positions match TRBD1. Germline-derived CDR1 and CDR2 are SGDLS and YYNGEE. Trimming removed 4 bases from V and 7 bases from J; junction bases left unmatched: 7. The CDR3 contains 13 residues. This CDR3 reads CASSRTGSGEQYF. CDR3 DNA sequence: TGTGCCAGCAGCCGGACAGGGTCGGGGGAGCAGTACTTC.